Shown below are 5 T cell receptor beta chains from a single sample sequenced in a study of T cells in Graves' hyperthyroidism and ophthalmopathy. There were TCR beta CDR3 regions amplified from RNA transcripts. RT-PCR in the first round (using the HTBI primer set) targeted the TCR CDR3. TCRdb re-analysed the multiplex PCR reads in MiXCR, keeping a single row per CDR3 protein. This table holds around 500,000 distinct CDR3 sequences, 14% found once. Sequenced material: blood. The receptors shown here come from a woman in her forties with Graves' hyperthyroidism.

This clonotype was seen only a few times. The rearrangement joins TRBV10-3 to TRBJ1-1; D remains ambiguous. The CDR3 is made up of 13 amino acids. The V and J ends lost 0 bases and 6 bases respectively, with 8 bases between them. Germline CDR1 reads ENHRY; CDR2 reads SYGVKD. CDR3 residues: CAISESIPSEAFF. CDR3 sequence (DNA): TGTGCCATCAGTGAGTCGATCCCCTCTGAAGCTTTCTTT.

This clonotype was detected many times. This sequence joins TRBV20-1 and TRBJ1-2; 10 bases fit TRBD1. Germline lookup yields CDR1 DFQATT and CDR2 SNEGSKA (reference sequence). The trim removed 3 bases at V and 6 bases at J, leaving 13 bases unmatched. The CDR3 contains 16 residues. Written as DNA, the CDR3 is TGCAGTGCTAGCCTGCAGTCGGGACAGGGGACTAATGGCTACACCTTC. This encodes CSASLQSGQGTNGYTF.

This clonotype has a handful of counts. The genes are TRBV19 and TRBJ1-1, with 7 bases that match TRBD1. This CDR3 contains 14 residues. Germline V CDR1 and CDR2: LNHDA, SQIVND (reference sequence). The V gene end was trimmed by 3 bases and the J gene end by 1 base; junction bases not matched to a gene: 2. CDR3 DNA: TGTGCCAGTAGTATGGGGGACAGGAACACTGAAGCTTTCTTT. Amino acids: CASSMGDRNTEAFF.

The chain carries TRBV5-4 and TRBJ2-7; 12 bases align to TRBD2. V was pared by 3 bases and J by 5 bases, with 12 bases of the junction left unmatched. CDR1 is SGHNT, CDR2 YYREEE, per germline (reference sequence). This CDR3 region has 17 residues. CDR3 protein: CASSWDGLTSGSHEQYF. The CDR3 nucleotides read TGTGCCAGCAGCTGGGATGGTCTGACTAGCGGGAGCCACGAGCAGTACTTC.

This clonotype was observed at least ten times. V and J are TRBV6-1 and TRBJ1-5; D not certain. V was trimmed by 5 bases and J by 3 bases, leaving 11 bases between them. The CDR3 spans 14 residues. CDR1 is MNHNS and CDR2 is SASEGT in the germline V gene. CDR3 in DNA: TGTGCCAGCAGTCCCAGGTTTTACAATCAGCCCCAGCATTTT. It encodes CASSPRFYNQPQHF.